This T cell receptor (beta chain) was profiled in a study of control samples from healthy donors and cancer patients (dated by TCRdb to 2020 to 2022). Note on this clone: Its recognized antigen is unknown. No much larger clonotype is one base removed from it; base qualities were not supplied.

The method behind the library was the immunoSEQ multiplex PCR assay. TCRdb obtained this table from immuneACCESS and retained in-frame rearrangements with V and J assigned. These tables miss some clones; where compared with another copy, unresolved V genes account for less than half of the shortfall, and the remainder is unexplained. Present in this sample are some 150,000 clones, about 90% of which were seen just once. Jointly, the top ten make up over 6% of the sample. Material: blood. The TCR was taken from a young man in good health.

The DNA sequence is TGCGCCAGCAGCTTGGGAGCGGGGACCCTAGGTGGGCAGTTCTTC. Its protein is CASSLGAGTLGGQFF. The receptor chain draws on TRBV5-1 and TRBJ2-1; 7 middle bases align to TRBD2. Taken from cysteine to phenylalanine, the CDR3 has 15 residues. The read is trimmed to its CDR3 DNA, 45 bases read in frame from base 1. CDR1 SGHRS and CDR2 YFSETQ are derived from the germline V gene. Trimming leaves V shorter by 0 bases and J shorter by 12 bases, with the junction holding 12 bases beyond the gene matches.